The present entry profiles one T cell receptor (beta chain) with its context. Its binding antigen is unknown. Qualities for individual bases were not recorded, and no much larger clone is one base off. The sample originates from a study of cytomegalovirus exposure and HLA in healthy donors (dated by TCRdb to about 2017). About the study as a whole: According to an earlier analysis of 450 to 650 of the donors, some 170 million T cells yielded 95 million to 140 million unique TCR beta sequences and around 280 Gb of sequence data. To decide whether each TCR beta V gene segment behaved as functional or pseudogenic, an earlier analysis of some 580 of the donors relied on high-throughput TCR beta sequencing. Among the roughly 410 genotyped donors, more than 70% belonged to the genetic ancestry cluster associated with self-reported Caucasian donors. Donor age, sex, ethnicity and CMV serostatus were compiled together with the repertoire data. To predict cytomegalovirus infection status, the study brought together high-throughput TCR immunosequencing, statistical association of individual TCRs with disease status, and machine learning. Four or five DR-DQ haplotypes were handled as single units for association and clustering because linkage in the cohort was strong. A later analysis re-examined previously published TCR beta repertoires from roughly 650 donors and added high-resolution HLA genotyping to investigate patterns of TCR occurrence. HLA typing covered class I and class II loci at four-digit resolution. A later genetic analysis took genome-wide SNP genotypes for about three fifths of the 666 donors and used that subset as a discovery cohort. Rather than using new phenotypic data, the later analysis identified candidate immune exposures from TCR beta sequences and from how often those sequences occurred across donors. Along with the approximately 600-subject first cohort, a separate validation cohort of 120 different subjects was used. All discovery cohort repertoires had been generated on a single sequencing platform. Approximately 310 gigabases of sequencing data and tens of millions of unique TCR sequences were included in an early release covering about 620 HLA-typed donors. The number of typed donors differed by locus: roughly 620-630 for A, B, C, DRB1 and DQB1; approximately 520 for DQA1; fewer than 610 for DPA1; and some 430 for DPB1. The T cell repertoires of around 670 subjects were profiled by immunosequencing and related to cytomegalovirus serostatus. The study aimed to test whether signatures of past pathogen exposure could be identified by cataloging public T cell receptors. Among about 400 genotyped donors of the cohort, an average of roughly 230,000 unique TCR beta nucleotide sequences was sequenced per donor, of which approximately 19% were non-productive.

The cohort was made up of hundreds of healthy bone marrow donors. Cohort members were all nominally healthy when sampled, although unrecorded immune exposures were likely present. The donor tested CMV seronegative and was one of the 352 seronegative cohort members. Every donor gave a peripheral blood sample, and the peripheral blood mononuclear cells from that sample were used for TCR beta sequencing. Genomic DNA was extracted from the blood cell samples with the Qiagen DNeasy Blood Extraction Kit. Library method: the immunoSEQ multiplex PCR assay. A mixture of 60 forward primers for TCR Vbeta segments and 13 reverse primers for TCR Jbeta segments was used in the multiplex PCR. Amplification of the CDR3 region of rearranged TCR beta genes was performed with a multiplex PCR assay on genomic DNA. Amplified TCR beta libraries were sequenced as 87-base-pair reads on the Illumina HiSeq System. The authors' pipeline ran thus. In a later analysis, roughly 80 million unique TCR beta chains were counted across the roughly 610 repertoires, and about 10 million of these chains were shared by at least two donors. Raw reads were error-corrected and collapsed into unique sequences with a nearest-neighbor algorithm that merged closely related sequences to remove PCR and sequencing errors. CDR3 sequences were aligned to IMGT reference sequences to assign V, D and J gene segments. For a sequence to be retained, at least a six-nucleotide match to both a V gene segment and a J gene segment was required. Rearrangements were classified as productive when the CDR3 lacked stop codons and remained in frame with V and J, and all other rearrangements were classified as non-productive. Following IMGT convention, CDR3 was defined as the stretch from the second conserved V-encoded cysteine to the conserved J-encoded phenylalanine. The earlier analysis of a few hundred of the donors excluded any sequence lacking an unambiguous match to a single V gene segment. In an earlier analysis of a few hundred of the donors, a V segment was called functional when productive rearrangements were above 56.7%, and segregating when the standard deviation between donors exceeded 5%. To diagnose cytomegalovirus status from the catalog of TCR beta chain sequences, a statistical classification framework was built. V and J gene assignment, in a later analysis, came from comparing TCR nucleotide sequences with IMGT/GENE-DB human TR gene sequences. Using the TCRdist pipeline, a later analysis assigned CDR3 sequences along with most-parsimonious VDJ recombination scenarios. In a later analysis, every TCR beta chain was defined by the combination of its CDR3 amino acid sequence and its V-gene family, and reads without a unique V-gene family were dropped. As a way to deal with suspected cross-contamination and a sequencing artifact, a later analysis dropped 500 to 700 nucleotide sequences that were highly shared and had low generation probability. In a later analysis, a clonal expansion index for each public chain was calculated from normalized within-repertoire ranks of inferred template counts. Generation probabilities in a later analysis came from a VDJ recombination model fitted to out-of-frame rearrangements, and those results were checked against IGoR. A later analysis scored TCR-TCR, TCR-HLA and TCR-CMV co-occurrence with hypergeometric tests, applying a repertoire-size bias correction to TCR pairs. A later analysis estimated false discovery rates by permuting HLA or CMV assignments 20 times. In a later analysis, co-occurring TCRs were grouped using DBSCAN, with TCRdist sequence similarity added in when clustering inside HLA-allele-positive subsets. Repertoires with fewer than 30,000 or more than 120,000 public chains were left out of co-occurrence clustering, as were about five repertoires with anomalous nucleotide sharing. Drawn from immuneACCESS, this table holds only the in-frame rearrangements with V and J called that TCRdb kept. Clones are partly lost; checked studies trace under half to an unresolved V gene and leave the rest unexplained. The D gene and trimming were derived from the DNA, and the V and J assignments and clone size from that table. This sample holds roughly 200,000 clones; about 89% were observed only once. The ten largest clones represent roughly 0.99% of the sample.

The CDR1 and CDR2 encoded by the germline V gene are LGHNA and YSLEER. Including cysteine and phenylalanine, the CDR3 has 15 amino acids. Just CDR3 DNA is preserved here, 45 bases in frame from base 1. For this chain, trimming is 2 bases at the V end and 7 bases at the J end, and the number of junction bases without a gene match is 5. Summary of the overall study and its limitations: For the cohort, immune exposure information was limited to CMV serostatus. An earlier analysis of approximately 500 of the donors showed that most TCR beta V segments appeared in productive rearrangements either about 87% or about 30% of the time, which broadly matched IMGT annotations. When HLA alleles, especially DR and DQ, strongly co-occurred, TCR associations were difficult to assign to individual alleles. A later genetic analysis reported fewer N-insertions in productive TCRs among donors in an Asian-associated ancestry cluster than the roughly 700-donor mean. Linkage disequilibrium might explain the correlated functional status among segregating V segments, but an unknown experimental factor could not be excluded. The study listed 164 TCR beta chains as associated with cytomegalovirus. According to a later analysis, most CMV-associated TCR beta chains appeared to be HLA-restricted, and the HLA associations seemed to be driven largely by CMV exposure. According to the authors, the approach could potentially be generalized to other disease states and immunological phenotypes. A further reported finding was that TCR beta sequences accurately predicted the HLA-A and HLA-B alleles for most subjects in the first cohort. Roughly uniform sequencing depth across donors was assumed in presence/absence analyses, although this assumption may not hold. Most TCR sequences were seen in very few donors, while some public TCRs were found in many individuals. An association between a missense DCLRE1C variant and V-gene and J-gene trimming of TCR beta chains was found in a later genetic analysis and replicated in an independent cohort. A later analysis associated about 17,000 TCR beta sequences with specific HLA alleles at a false discovery rate of 0.05. Cytomegalovirus status was reported to be diagnosed by the classifier with high specificity and sensitivity in both the original and validation cohorts. Because HLA typing was unavailable for some donors at each locus, only the typed subset was used in association tests. Compared with equally common non-associated chains, HLA-associated TCR beta chains in a later analysis were more clonally expanded and had lower generation probabilities. A cluster of highly shared sequence variants was judged likely to be a technical artifact of the sequencing pipeline. Some IMGT-functional V segments, including TRBV6-2 and TRBV6-3, could not be distinguished by the 87-base-pair reads and were therefore excluded. Because counts were too low, 15 or so rarely observed V segments, including chromosome 9 orphons, were excluded from the earlier analysis of some 590 of the donors. A few of the identified cytomegalovirus-associated TCR beta chains were confirmed in vitro to be specific for cytomegalovirus antigens. In a later analysis, the rate of TCR association differed among HLA loci, with DRB1 alleles having the most associated TCRs and HLA-C alleles having the fewest. In this cohort, only TCR beta chains were sequenced, and detectable features were limited by the absence of alpha or paired-chain data. Several of the top co-occurrence clusters appeared to be linked to parvovirus B19, influenza, CMV and Epstein-Barr virus, according to a later analysis.

Sequencing was performed on PBMCs. This sequence originates from a woman aged 18-29 years in good health and CMV-seronegative. Here the chain combines TRBV4-3 and TRBJ1-4; TRBD1 aligns with 9 central bases. The bases read TGCGCCAGCAGCCAAATGGGACAGGGTATTGAAAAACTGTTTTTT. This translates into CASSQMGQGIEKLFF.